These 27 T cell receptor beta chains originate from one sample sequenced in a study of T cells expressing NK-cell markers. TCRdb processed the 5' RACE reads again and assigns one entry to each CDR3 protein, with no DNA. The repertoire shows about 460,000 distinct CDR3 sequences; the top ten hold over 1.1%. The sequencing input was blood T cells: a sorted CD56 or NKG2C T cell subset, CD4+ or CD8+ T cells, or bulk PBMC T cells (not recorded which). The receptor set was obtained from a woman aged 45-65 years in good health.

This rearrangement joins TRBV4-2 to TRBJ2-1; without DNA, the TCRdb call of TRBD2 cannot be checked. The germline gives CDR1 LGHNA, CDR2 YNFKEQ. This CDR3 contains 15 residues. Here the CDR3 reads CASSLREYSYNEQFF.

CDR3 sequence: CSVEPGSVGNTEAFF. The chain combines TRBV29-1 with TRBJ1-1. The germline gives CDR1 SQVTM, CDR2 ANQGSEA. The CDR3 has 15 amino acids.

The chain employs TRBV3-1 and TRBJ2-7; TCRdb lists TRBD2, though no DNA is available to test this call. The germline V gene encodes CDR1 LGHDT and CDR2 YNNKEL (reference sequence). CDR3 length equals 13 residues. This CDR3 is CASSRTNSYEQYF.

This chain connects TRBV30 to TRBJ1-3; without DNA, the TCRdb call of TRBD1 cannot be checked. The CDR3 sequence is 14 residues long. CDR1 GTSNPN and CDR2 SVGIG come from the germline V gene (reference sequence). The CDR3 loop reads CAWMGQGTGNTIYF. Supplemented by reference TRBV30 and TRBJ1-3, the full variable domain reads SQTIHQWPATLVQPVGSPLSLECTVEGTSNPNLYWYRQAAGRGLQLLFYSVGIGQISSEVPQNLSASRPQDRQFILSSKKLLLSDSGFYLCAWMGQGTGNTIYFGEGSWLTVV.

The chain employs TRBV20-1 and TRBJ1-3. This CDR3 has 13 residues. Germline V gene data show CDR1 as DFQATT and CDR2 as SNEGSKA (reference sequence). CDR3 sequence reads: CSASRGSGNTIYF.

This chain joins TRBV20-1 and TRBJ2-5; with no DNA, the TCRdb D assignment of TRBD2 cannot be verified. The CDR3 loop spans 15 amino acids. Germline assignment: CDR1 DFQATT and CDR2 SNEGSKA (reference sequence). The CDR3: CSASPSPGGRETQYF.

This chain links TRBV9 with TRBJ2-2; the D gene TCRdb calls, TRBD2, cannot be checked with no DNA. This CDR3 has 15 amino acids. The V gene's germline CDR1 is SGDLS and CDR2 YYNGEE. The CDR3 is CASSNSGRGDGELFF.

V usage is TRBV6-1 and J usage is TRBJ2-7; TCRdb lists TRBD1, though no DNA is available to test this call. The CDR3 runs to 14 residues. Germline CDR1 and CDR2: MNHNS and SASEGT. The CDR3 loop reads CASIIRTGGGEQYF.

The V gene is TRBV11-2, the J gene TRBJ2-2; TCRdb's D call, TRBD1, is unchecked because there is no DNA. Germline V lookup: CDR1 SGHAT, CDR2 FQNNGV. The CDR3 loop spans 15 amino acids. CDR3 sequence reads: CASSPGQFNTGELFF.

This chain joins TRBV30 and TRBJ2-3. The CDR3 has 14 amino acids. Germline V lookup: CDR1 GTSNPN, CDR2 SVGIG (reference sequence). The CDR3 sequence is CAWSTRHGTDTQYF.

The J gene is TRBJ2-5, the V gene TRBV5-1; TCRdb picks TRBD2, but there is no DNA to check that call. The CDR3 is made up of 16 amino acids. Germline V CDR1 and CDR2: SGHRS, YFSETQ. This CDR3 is CASSWRAGEVRETQYF. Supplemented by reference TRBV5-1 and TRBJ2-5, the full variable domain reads KAGVTQTPRYLIKTRGQQVTLSCSPISGHRSVSWYQQTPGQGLQFLFEYFSETQRNKGNFPGRFSGRQFSNSRSEMNVSTLELGDSALYLCASSWRAGEVRETQYFGPGTRLLVL.

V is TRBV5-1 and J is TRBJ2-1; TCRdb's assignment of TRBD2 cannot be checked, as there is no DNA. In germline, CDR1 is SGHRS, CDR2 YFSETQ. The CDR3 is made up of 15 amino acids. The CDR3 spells CASRPLARTSDEQFF.

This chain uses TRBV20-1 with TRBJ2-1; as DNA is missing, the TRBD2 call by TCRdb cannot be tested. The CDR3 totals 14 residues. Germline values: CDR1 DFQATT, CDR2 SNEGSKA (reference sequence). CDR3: CSAPVSGSPNEQFF.

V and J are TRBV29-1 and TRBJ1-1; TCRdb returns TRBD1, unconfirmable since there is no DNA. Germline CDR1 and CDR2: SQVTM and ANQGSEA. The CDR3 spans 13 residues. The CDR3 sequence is CSVSRQGLTEAFF.

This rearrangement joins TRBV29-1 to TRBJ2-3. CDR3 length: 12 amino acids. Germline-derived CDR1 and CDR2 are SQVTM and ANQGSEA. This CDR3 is CSVLGRTDTQYF.

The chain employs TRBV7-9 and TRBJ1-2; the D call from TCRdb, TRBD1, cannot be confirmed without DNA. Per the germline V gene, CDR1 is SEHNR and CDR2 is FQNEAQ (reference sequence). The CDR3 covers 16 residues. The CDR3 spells CASSLRSPGGEDGYTF.

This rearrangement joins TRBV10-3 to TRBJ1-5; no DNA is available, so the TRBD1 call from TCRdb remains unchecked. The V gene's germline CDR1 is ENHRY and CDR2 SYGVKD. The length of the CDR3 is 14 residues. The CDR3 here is CAISPGDRGQPQHF.

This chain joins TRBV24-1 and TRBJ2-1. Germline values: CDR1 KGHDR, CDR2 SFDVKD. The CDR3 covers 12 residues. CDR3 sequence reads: CATSDLSHEQFF.

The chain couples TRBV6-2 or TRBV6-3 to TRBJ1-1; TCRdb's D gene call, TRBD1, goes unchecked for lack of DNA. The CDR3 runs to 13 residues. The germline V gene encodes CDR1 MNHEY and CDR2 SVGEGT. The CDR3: CASSPSGGTEAFF.

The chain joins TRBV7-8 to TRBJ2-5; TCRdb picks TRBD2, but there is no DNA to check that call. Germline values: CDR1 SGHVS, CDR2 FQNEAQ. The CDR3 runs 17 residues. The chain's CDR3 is CASSVEVAGGPWETQYF. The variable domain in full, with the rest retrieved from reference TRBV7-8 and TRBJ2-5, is GAGVSQSPRYKVAKRGQDVALRCDPISGHVSLFWYQQALGQGPEFLTYFQNEAQLDKSGLPSDRFFAERPEGSVSTLKIQRTQQEDSAVYLCASSVEVAGGPWETQYFGPGTRLLVL.

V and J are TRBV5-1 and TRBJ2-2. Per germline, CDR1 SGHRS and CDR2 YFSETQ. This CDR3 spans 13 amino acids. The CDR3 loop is CASSLKATGELFF.

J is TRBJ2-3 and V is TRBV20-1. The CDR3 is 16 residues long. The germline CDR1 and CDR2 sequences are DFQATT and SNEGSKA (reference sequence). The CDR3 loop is CSARDLLAYSTDTQYF.

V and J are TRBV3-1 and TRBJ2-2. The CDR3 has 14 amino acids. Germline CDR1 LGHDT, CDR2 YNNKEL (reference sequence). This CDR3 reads CASSHKSSTGELFF.

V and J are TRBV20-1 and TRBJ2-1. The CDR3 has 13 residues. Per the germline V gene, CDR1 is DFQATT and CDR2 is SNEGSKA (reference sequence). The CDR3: CSANGVDYNEQFF.

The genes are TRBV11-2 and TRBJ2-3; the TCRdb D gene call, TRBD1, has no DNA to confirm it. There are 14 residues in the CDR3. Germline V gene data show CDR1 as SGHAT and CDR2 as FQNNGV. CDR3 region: CASSLLGGPDTQYF.

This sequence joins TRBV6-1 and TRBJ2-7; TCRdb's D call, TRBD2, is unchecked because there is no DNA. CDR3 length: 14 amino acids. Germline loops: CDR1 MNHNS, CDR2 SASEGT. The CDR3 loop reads CASSAGGFYYEQYF.

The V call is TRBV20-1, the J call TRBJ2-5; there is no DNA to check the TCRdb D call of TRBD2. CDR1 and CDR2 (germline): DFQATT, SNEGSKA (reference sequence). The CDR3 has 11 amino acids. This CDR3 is CLRLAGETQYF.